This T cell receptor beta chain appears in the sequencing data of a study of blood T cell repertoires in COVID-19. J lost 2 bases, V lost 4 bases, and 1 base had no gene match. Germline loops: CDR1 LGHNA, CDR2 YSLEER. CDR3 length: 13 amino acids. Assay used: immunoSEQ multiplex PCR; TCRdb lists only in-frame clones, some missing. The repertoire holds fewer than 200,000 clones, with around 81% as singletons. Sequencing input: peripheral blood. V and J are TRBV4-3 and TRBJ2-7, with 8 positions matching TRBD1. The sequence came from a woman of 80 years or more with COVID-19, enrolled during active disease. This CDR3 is CASSPGQAYEQYF. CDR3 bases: TGCGCCAGCAGCCCGGGACAGGCCTACGAGCAGTACTTC.